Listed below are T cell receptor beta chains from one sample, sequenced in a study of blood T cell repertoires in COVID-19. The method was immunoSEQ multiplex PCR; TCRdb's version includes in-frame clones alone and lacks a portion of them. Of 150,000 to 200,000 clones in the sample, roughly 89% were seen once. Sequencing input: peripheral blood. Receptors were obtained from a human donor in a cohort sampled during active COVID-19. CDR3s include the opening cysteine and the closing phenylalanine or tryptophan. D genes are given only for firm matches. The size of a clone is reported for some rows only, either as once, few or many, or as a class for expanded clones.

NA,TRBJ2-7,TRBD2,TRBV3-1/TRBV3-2,CASSQEGLAGERYEQYF,TGTGCCAGCAGCCAAGAGGGACTAGCGGGAGAAAGGTACGAGCAGTACTTC
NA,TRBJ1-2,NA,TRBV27,CASYPPHAGNPYGYTF,TGTGCCAGCTACCCGCCCCACGCGGGAAATCCCTATGGCTACACCTTC
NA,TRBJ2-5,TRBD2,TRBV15,CATSLRELAGGGKTQYF,TGTGCCACCAGCCTCCGAGAGTTAGCGGGGGGAGGAAAGACCCAGTACTTC
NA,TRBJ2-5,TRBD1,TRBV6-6,CASSPGTGVQETQYF,TGTGCCAGCAGCCCCGGGACAGGGGTCCAAGAGACCCAGTACTTC
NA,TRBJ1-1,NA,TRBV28,CASIRRGGRNEAFF,TGTGCCAGCATTCGAAGGGGAGGGAGGAATGAAGCTTTCTTT
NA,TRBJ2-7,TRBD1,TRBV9,CASSLRDSHSYEQYF,TGTGCCAGCAGCCTAAGGGACAGCCATTCCTACGAGCAGTACTTC
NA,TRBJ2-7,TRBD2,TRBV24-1,CATSPAGGPEQYF,TGTGCCACCAGTCCAGCGGGAGGCCCCGAGCAGTACTTC
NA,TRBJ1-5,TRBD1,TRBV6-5,CASRGQSNQPQHF,TGTGCCAGCAGGGGACAGTCCAATCAGCCCCAGCATTTT
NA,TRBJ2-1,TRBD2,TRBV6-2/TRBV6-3,CASSWTSGGDNEQFF,TGTGCCAGCAGTTGGACTAGCGGGGGGGACAATGAGCAGTTCTTC
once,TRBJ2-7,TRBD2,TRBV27,CASSLKRGEQYF,TGTGCCAGCAGTTTGAAGCGGGGGGAGCAGTACTTC
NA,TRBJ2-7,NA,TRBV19,CASSIVPRGSYEQYF,TGTGCCAGTAGTATAGTGCCAAGGGGCTCCTACGAGCAGTACTTC
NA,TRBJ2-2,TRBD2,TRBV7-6,CASSLGPAGGAGELFF,TGTGCCAGCAGCTTAGGTCCAGCGGGAGGGGCCGGGGAGCTGTTTTTT
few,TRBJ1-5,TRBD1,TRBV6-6,CASSYLPGQGHQPQHF,TGTGCCAGCAGTTACTTACCGGGACAGGGCCATCAGCCCCAGCATTTT
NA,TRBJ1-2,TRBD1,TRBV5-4,CASSRGQEGGYTF,TGTGCCAGCAGCAGGGGACAGGAGGGAGGCTACACCTTC
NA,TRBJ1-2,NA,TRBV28,CASSFRIVGGYGYTF,TGTGCCAGCAGCTTTAGAATAGTGGGAGGCTATGGCTACACCTTC
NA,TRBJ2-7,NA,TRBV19,CASSTIQGYEQYF,TGTGCCAGTAGTACAATACAGGGTTACGAGCAGTACTTC
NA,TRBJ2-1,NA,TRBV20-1,CVFEGANEQFF,TGCGTATTTGAAGGGGCGAATGAGCAGTTCTTC
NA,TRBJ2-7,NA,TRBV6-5,CASSYSYQGLYEQYF,TGTGCCAGCAGTTACTCTTATCAGGGGCTCTACGAGCAGTACTTC
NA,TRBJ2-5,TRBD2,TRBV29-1,CSVGVAGVEETQYF,TGCAGCGTTGGGGTGGCGGGGGTGGAAGAGACCCAGTACTTC
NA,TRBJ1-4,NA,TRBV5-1,CASSLTVATNEKLFF,TGCGCCAGCAGCTTGACAGTTGCAACTAATGAAAAACTGTTTTTT
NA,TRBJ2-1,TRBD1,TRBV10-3,CAIRVAGQGANEQFF,TGTGCCATCAGGGTTGCCGGACAGGGGGCTAATGAGCAGTTCTTC
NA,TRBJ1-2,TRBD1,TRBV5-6,CASSYRDRGSGYTF,TGTGCCAGCAGCTACCGGGACAGGGGAAGTGGCTACACCTTC
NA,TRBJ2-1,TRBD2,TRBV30,CAWSAPRLAGGLGYNEQFF,TGTGCCTGGAGTGCCCCAAGACTAGCGGGAGGGTTGGGCTACAATGAGCAGTTCTTC
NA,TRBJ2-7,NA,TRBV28,CASSLGDEQYF,TGTGCCAGCAGCCTCGGGGACGAGCAGTACTTC
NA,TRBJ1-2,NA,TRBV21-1,CASSKVGTEYYGYTF,TGTGCCAGCAGCAAGGTGGGGACAGAGTACTATGGCTACACCTTC
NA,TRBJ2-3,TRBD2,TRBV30,CAWNLGLAVADTQYF,TGTGCCTGGAACCTGGGACTAGCGGTCGCAGATACGCAGTATTTT
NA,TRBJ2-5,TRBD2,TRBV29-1,CSVLGLAGGYQETQYF,TGCAGCGTTTTGGGACTAGCGGGGGGTTACCAAGAGACCCAGTACTTC
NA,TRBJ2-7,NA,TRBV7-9,CASSLPIKGGLGYF,TGTGCCAGCAGCTTACCCATTAAGGGGGGGCTCGGGTACTTC
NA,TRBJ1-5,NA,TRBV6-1,CASSGRGLRGGSNQPQHF,TGTGCCAGCAGTGGAAGGGGGTTGCGGGGGGGCAGCAATCAGCCCCAGCATTTT
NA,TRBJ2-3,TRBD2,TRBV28,CASSHRTSGSLPDTQYF,TGTGCCAGCAGTCACCGGACTAGCGGGAGTCTTCCAGATACGCAGTATTTT
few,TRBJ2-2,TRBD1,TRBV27,CASVSTGRGGELFF,TGTGCCAGCGTGTCGACAGGGCGCGGCGGGGAGCTGTTTTTT
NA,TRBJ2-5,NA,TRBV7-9,CASSFARQIQETQYF,TGTGCCAGCAGCTTCGCCAGGCAAATTCAAGAGACCCAGTACTTC
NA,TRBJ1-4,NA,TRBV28,CASKSIGVNEKLFF,TGTGCCAGCAAGTCAATCGGGGTCAATGAAAAACTGTTTTTT
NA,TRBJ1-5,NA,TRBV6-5,CASSPGTPIQPQHF,TGTGCCAGCAGCCCCGGGACACCTATTCAGCCCCAGCATTTT
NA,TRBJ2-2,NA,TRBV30,CAWNRRRGPNTGELFF,TGTGCCTGGAATCGGCGCAGGGGACCTAACACCGGGGAGCTGTTTTTT
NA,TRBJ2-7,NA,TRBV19,CASSKGGGPYEQYF,TGTGCCAGTAGTAAGGGAGGGGGACCCTACGAGCAGTACTTC